This T cell receptor (beta chain) was sequenced for a study of identical twins (dated by TCRdb to the mid-2010s). With respect to the entire study: The study deep-sequenced TCR alpha and beta repertoires from monozygotic twins, unrelated adults of various ages and cord blood to test whether fetal clonotypes persist. To rule out contamination, replicate twin experiments were performed at different times with different library preparation protocols. The paper's findings and limits, for the study overall: Because the same donors could not be followed over many years, the conclusions depended on cross-sectional statistical analysis. Fewer insertions were carried by abundant cord blood beta clonotypes, a similar but weaker trend appeared in young adult naive repertoires, and no such trend appeared in memory repertoires. Invariant T cells such as MAIT and iNKT could partly confound zero-insertion analyses, although diverse VJ usage argued against such confounding for most clonotypes. In monozygotic twins, recombination models systematically underestimated out-of-frame TCR alpha sharing, but the models matched the sharing seen between unrelated individuals. Compared with coincidental sharing between unrelated individuals, an excess of low generation-probability sequences was observed among out-of-frame TCR alpha sequences shared between twins. Excess twin sharing in beta out-of-frame sequences was weaker because fewer shared sequences lowered the signal-to-noise ratio.

The library was obtained by 5' RACE. The sample was run on an Illumina HiSeq 2000. A universal primer binding site was added through template switching, and the final cDNA carried a unique molecular identifier so that TCR cDNA molecules could be counted accurately. First-strand cDNA for TCR alpha and beta chains was synthesized from specific primers in the conserved constant-segment region. To control for contamination, each cDNA library was double barcoded with a SMART-Mk sample barcode plus Illumina barcodes. TruSeq adapter sequences along with Illumina sample barcodes were introduced in two successive PCR steps. Sequencing of the TCR alpha and beta cDNA libraries was done on the Illumina HiSeq platform using custom primers. As for how the authors treated the data: MiGEC was used to process raw reads and extract unique molecular identifiers, and MiXCR was used to find CDR3 positions. For each individual, recombination models were inferred using an EM algorithm with the repgenHMM and IGoR tools. Shared clonotype analysis was performed with the tcR package in R, normalizing sharing by the product of cloneset sizes. To study raw recombination free of thymic and clonal selection effects, out-of-frame nonproductive sequences were analyzed. TCRdb took the public reads, trimmed them with fastp at Q25, ran MiXCR for clone calling and kept in-frame beta chains. Rows are combined by CDR3 protein, so each entry shows the most common genes and DNA. TCRdb, not the authors, supplied the V and J calls. In all, the sample holds nearly 900,000 distinct CDR3 sequences, and roughly an eighth of those were seen once. Of the sample, roughly 1.6% is held by the ten largest clones.

As for this clonotype: The antigen it recognizes is unknown. Base qualities were left out, and no much larger clone turns up one base away.

Every donor in the study was a healthy Caucasian. Three pairs of female monozygotic twins, all aged roughly 18 to 29 years, were included in the twin cohort. Peripheral blood mononuclear cells were the source from which RNA for the TCR libraries was isolated. A further study also used this sample, focusing on yellow fever vaccine responses in identical twins. From that second study: According to the authors, in identical twins the way T cells responded to vaccination appeared partly convergent and partly personalized. The study precisely tracked vaccine-responding T cell clones in identical twins.

The sequence came from a woman between 18 and 29 years old in good health. Sequenced material: PBMCs.

The nucleotides read TGTGCCATCAGTGAGTCAGGACCCTTGAACACTGAAGCTTTCTTT. Its translation reads: CAISESGPLNTEAFF. Recombination joined TRBV10-3 with TRBJ1-1; the D gene is not confidently resolved. The CDR3 has 15 amino acids, counting the end cysteine and phenylalanine. Of the read, only the CDR3 DNA is kept; its 45 bases are in frame from base 1. The germline V gene gives CDR1 as ENHRY and CDR2 as SYGVKD. Cut back by 0 bases and 0 bases, the V and J ends lie 8 bases apart.